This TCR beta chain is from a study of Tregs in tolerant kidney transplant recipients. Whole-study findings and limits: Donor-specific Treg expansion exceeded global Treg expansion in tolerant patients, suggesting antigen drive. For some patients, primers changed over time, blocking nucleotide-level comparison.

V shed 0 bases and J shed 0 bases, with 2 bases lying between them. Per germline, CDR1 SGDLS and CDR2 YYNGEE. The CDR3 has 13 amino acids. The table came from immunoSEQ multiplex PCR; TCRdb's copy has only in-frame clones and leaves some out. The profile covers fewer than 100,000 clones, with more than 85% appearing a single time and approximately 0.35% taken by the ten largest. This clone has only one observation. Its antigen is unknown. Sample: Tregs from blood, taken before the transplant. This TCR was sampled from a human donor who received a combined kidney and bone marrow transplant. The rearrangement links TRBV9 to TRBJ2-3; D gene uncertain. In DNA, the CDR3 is TGTGCCAGCAGCGTAGACAGCACAGATACGCAGTATTTT. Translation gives CASSVDSTDTQYF.